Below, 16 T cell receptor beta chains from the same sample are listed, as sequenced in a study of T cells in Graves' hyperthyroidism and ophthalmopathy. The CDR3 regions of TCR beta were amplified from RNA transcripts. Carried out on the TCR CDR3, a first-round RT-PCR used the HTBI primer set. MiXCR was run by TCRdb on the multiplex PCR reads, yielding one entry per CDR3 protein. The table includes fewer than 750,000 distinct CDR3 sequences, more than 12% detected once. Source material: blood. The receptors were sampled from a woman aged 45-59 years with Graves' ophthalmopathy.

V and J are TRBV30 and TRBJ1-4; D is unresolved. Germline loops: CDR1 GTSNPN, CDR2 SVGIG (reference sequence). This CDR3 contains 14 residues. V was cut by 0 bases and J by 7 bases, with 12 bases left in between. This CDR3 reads CAWSVRALSEKLFF. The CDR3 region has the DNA TGTGCCTGGAGTGTGAGGGCGTTAAGTGAAAAACTGTTTTTT.

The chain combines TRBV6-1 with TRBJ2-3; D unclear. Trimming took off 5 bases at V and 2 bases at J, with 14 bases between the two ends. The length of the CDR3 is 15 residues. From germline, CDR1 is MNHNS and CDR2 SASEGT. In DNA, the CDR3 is TGTGCCAGCAGTTATGGTGGCGGTTACACAGATACGCAGTATTTT. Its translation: CASSYGGGYTDTQYF.

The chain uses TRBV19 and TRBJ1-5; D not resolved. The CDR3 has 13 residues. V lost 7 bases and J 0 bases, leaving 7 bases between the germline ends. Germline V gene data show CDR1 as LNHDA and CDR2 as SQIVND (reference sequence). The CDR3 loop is CASKFLSNQPQHF. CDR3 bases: TGTGCCAGTAAGTTTCTTAGCAATCAGCCCCAGCATTTT.

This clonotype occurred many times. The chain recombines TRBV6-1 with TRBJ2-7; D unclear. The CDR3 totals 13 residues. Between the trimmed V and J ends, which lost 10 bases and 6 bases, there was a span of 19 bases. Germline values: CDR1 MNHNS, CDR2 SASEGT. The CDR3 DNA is TGTGCCACCGTGTCACCTGGTGTGGGCGAGCAGTACTTC. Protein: CATVSPGVGEQYF.

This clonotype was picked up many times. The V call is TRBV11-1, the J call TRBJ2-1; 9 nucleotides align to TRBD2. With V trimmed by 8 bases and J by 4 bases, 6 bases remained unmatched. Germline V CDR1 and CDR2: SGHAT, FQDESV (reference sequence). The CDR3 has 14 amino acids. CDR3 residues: CASALTSGYNEQFF. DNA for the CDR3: TGTGCCAGCGCCCTGACTAGCGGTTACAATGAGCAGTTCTTC.

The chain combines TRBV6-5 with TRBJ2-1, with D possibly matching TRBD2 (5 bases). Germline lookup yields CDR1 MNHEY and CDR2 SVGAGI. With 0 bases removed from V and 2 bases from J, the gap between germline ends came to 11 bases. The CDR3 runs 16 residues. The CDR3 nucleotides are TGTGCCAGCAGTTACTCCACTAGTTTGACCTACAATGAGCAGTTCTTC. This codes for CASSYSTSLTYNEQFF.

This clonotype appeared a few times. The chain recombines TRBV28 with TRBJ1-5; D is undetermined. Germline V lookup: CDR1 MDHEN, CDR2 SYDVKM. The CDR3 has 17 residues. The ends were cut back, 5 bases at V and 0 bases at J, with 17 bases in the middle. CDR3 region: CASSPYSTRDSNQPQHF. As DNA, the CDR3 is TGTGCCAGCAGTCCATATTCGACAAGAGATAGCAATCAGCCCCAGCATTTT.

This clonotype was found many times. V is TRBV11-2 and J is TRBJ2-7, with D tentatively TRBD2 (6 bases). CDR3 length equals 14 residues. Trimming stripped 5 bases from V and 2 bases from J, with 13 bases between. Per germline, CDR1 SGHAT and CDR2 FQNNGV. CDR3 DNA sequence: TGTGCCAGCAGCCCCACGGGACTTCCCTACGAGCAGTACTTC. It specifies CASSPTGLPYEQYF.

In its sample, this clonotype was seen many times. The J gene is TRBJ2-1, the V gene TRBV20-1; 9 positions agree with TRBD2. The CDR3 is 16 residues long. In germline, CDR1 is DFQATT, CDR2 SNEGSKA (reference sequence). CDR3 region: CSPRPDSGSFGNEQFF. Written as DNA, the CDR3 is TGCAGCCCTAGACCCGATAGCGGGAGCTTTGGCAATGAGCAGTTCTTC.

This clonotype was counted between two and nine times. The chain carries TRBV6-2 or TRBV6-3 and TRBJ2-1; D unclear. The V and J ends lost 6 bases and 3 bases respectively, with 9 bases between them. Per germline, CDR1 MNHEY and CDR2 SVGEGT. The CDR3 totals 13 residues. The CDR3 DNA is TGTGCCAGCAGCTTCGAGGTCTACAATGAGCAGTTCTTC. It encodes CASSFEVYNEQFF.

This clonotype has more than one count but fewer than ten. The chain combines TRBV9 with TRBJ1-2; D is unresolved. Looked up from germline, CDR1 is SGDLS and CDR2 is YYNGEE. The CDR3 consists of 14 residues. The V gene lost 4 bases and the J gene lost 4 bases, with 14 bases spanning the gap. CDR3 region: CASSQGGGLYGYTF. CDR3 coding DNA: TGTGCCAGCAGCCAAGGTGGAGGGCTCTATGGCTACACCTTC.

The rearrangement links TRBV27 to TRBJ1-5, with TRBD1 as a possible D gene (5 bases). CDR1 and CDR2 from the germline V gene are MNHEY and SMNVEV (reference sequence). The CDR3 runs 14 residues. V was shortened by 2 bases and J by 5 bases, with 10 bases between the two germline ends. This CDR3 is CASSLRGWHQPQHF. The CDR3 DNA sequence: TGTGCCAGCAGTTTAAGGGGTTGGCATCAGCCCCAGCATTTT.

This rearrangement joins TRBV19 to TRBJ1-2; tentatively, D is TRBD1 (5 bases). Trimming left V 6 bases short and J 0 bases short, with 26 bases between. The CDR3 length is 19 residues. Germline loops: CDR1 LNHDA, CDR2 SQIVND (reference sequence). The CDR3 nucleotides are TGTGCCAGTAGAGCACCCGGATTTCGGCGGAGGGGCCCTAACTATGGCTACACCTTC. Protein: CASRAPGFRRRGPNYGYTF.

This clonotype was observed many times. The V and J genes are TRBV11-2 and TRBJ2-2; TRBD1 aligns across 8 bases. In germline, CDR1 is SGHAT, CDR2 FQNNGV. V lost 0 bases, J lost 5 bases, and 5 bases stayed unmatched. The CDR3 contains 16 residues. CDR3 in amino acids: CASSLEGTGKTGELFF. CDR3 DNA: TGTGCCAGCAGCTTAGAGGGGACAGGAAAAACCGGGGAGCTGTTTTTT.

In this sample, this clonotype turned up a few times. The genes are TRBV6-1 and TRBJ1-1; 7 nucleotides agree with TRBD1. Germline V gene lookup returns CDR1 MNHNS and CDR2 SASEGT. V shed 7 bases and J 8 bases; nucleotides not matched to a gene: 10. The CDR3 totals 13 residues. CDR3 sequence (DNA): TGTGCCAGCACCATACCGACGACAGGGGAAGCTTTCTTT. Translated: CASTIPTTGEAFF.

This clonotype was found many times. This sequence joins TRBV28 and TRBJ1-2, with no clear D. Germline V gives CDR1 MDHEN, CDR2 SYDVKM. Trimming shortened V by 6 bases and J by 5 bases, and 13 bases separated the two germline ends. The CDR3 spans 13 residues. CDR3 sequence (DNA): TGTGCCAGCAGGCAAGATACGGATTATGGCTACACCTTC. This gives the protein CASRQDTDYGYTF.